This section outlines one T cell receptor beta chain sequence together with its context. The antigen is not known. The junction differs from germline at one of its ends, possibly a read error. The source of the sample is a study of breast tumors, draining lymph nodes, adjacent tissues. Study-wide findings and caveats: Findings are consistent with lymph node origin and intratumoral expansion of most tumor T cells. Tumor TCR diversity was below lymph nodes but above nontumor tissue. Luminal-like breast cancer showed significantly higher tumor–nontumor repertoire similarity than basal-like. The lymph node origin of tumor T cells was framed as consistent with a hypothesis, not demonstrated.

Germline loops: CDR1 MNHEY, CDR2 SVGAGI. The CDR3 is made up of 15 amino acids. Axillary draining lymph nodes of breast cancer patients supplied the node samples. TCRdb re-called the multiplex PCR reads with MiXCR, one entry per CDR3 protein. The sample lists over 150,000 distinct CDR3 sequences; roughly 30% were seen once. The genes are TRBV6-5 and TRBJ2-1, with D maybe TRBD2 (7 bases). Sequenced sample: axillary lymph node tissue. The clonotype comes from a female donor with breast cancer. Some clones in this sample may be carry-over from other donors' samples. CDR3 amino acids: CASSYWGGSYNEQLF. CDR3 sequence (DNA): TGTGCCAGCAGTTACTGGGGGGGCTCCTACAATGAGCAGCTCTTC.